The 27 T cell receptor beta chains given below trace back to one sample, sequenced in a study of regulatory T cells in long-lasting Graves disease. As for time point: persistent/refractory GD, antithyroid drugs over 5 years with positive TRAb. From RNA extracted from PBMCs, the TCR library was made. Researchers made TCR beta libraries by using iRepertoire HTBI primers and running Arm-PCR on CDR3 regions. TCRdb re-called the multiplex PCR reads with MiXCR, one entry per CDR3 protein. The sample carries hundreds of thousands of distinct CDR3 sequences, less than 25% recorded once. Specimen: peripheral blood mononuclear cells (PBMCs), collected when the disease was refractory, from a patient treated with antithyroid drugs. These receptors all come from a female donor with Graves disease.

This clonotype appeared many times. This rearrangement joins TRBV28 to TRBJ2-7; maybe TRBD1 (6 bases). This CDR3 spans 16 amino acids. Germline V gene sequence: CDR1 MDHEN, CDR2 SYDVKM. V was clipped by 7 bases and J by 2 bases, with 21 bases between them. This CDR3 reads CASNGYDSRDTYEQYF. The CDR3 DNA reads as TGTGCCAGCAACGGCTACGACTCACGGGACACCTACGAGCAGTACTTC.

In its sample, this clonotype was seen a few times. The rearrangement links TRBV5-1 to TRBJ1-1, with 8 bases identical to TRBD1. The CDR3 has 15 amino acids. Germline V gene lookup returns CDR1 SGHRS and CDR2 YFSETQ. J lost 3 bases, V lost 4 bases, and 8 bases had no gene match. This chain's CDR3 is CASSIGQGGHTEAFF. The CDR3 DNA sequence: TGCGCCAGCAGCATCGGACAGGGTGGACACACTGAAGCTTTCTTT.

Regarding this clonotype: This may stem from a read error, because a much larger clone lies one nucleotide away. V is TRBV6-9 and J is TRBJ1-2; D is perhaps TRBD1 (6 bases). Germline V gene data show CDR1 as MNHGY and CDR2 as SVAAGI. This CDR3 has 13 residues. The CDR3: CAGSSDRFHGYTF. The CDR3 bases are TGTGCCGGCAGTTCCGACAGGTTTCATGGCTACACCTTC.

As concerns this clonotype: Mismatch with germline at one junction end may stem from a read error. CDR3 DNA: TGCGCCAGCAGCTTGTCTTTGCGGGACGAGCGGTACTTC. It specifies CASSLSLRDERYF. V is TRBV5-1 and J is TRBJ2-7; a possible D gene is TRBD2 (6 bases). The CDR3 has 13 residues. Germline CDR1 and CDR2: SGHRS and YFSETQ.

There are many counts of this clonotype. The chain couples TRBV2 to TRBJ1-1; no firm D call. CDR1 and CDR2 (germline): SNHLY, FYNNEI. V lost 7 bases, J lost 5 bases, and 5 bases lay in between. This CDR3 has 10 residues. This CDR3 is CASTGTEAFF. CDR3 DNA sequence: TGTGCCAGCACTGGGACTGAAGCTTTCTTT.

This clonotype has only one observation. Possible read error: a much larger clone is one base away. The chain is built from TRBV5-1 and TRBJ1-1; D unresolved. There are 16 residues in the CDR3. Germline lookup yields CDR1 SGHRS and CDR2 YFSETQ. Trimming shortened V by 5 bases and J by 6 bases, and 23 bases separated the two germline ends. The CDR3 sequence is CASSHRSSDGNAEAFF. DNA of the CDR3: TGCGCCAGCAGTCACCGATCATCGGACGGCAACGCTGAAGCTTTCTTT.

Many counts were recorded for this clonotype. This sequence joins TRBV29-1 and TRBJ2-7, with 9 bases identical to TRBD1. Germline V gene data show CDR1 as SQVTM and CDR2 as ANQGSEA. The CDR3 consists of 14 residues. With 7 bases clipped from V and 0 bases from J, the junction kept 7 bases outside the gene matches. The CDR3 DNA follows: TGCAGCGCGCGCTCGGGACAGGGCTCCTACGAGCAGTACTTC. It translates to CSARSGQGSYEQYF.

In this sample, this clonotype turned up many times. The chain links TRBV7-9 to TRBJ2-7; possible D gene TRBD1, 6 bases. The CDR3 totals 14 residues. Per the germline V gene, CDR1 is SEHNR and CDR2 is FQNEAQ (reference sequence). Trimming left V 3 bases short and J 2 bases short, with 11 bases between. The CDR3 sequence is CASSLGRGTYEQYF. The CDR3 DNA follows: TGTGCCAGCAGCTTGGGCAGGGGAACCTACGAGCAGTACTTC.

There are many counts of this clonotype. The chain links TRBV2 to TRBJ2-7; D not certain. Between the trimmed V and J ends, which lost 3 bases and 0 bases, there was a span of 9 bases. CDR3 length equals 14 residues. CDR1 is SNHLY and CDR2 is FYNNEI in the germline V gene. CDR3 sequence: CASSEVAVSYEQYF. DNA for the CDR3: TGTGCCAGCAGTGAGGTGGCGGTCTCCTACGAGCAGTACTTC.

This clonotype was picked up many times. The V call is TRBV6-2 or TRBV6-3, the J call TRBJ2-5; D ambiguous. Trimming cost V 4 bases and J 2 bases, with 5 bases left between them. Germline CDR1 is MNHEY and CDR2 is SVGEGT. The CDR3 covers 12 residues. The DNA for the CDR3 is TGTGCCAGCAGTTCCTCTCAAGAGACCCAGTACTTC. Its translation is CASSSSQETQYF.

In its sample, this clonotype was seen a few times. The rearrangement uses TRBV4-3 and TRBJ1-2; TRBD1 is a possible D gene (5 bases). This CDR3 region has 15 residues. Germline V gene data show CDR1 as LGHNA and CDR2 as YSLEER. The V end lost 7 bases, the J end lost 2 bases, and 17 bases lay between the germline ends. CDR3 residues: CASTPRVGVNYGYTF. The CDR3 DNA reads TGCGCCAGCACCCCAAGAGTAGGGGTCAACTATGGCTACACCTTC.

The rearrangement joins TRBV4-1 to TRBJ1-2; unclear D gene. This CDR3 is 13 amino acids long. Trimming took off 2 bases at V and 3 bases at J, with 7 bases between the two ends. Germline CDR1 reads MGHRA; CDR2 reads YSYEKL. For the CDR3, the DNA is TGCGCCAGCAGCCAAAATAGCGACTATGGCTACACCTTC. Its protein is CASSQNSDYGYTF.

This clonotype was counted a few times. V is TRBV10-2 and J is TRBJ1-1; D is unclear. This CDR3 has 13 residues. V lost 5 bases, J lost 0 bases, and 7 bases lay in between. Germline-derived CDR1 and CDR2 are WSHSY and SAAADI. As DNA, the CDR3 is TGCGCCAGCAGTCACAGCTTGAACACTGAAGCTTTCTTT. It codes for CASSHSLNTEAFF.

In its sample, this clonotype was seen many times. The CDR3 coding sequence is TGTGCCAGCAGTCCGGATTACAAAAACATTCAGTACTTC. Protein product: CASSPDYKNIQYF. The chain combines TRBV27 with TRBJ2-4; no clear D gene. The CDR3 is made up of 13 amino acids. In germline, CDR1 is MNHEY, CDR2 SMNVEV (reference sequence). V gave up 5 bases and J gave up 3 bases, with 8 bases separating them.

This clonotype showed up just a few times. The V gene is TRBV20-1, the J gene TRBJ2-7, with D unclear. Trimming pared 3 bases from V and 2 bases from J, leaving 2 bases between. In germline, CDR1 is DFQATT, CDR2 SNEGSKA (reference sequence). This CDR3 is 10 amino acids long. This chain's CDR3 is CSASPYEQYF. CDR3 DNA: TGCAGTGCTAGTCCCTACGAGCAGTACTTC.

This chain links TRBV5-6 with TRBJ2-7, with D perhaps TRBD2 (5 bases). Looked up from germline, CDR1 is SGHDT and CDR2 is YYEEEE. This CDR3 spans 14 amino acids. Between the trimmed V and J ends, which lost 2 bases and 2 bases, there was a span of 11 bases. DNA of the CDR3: TGTGCCAGCAGCTTTCCGGGGTTAACCTACGAGCAGTACTTC. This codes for CASSFPGLTYEQYF.

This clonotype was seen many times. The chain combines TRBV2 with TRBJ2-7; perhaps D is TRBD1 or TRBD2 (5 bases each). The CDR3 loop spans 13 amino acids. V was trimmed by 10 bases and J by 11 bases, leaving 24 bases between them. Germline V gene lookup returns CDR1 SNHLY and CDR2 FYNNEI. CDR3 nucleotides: TGTGCCACCCGCCCGACAGTACTAGGGGTCAAGTACTTC. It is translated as CATRPTVLGVKYF.

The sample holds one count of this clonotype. The CDR3 loop reads CASRRDGGNEQFF. DNA of the CDR3: TGTGCCAGCAGGAGGGACGGGGGCAATGAGCAGTTCTTC. This chain connects TRBV2 to TRBJ2-1; D may be TRBD2 (6 bases). Trimming took 6 bases from V and 6 from J, leaving 12 bases between them. Germline lookup yields CDR1 SNHLY and CDR2 FYNNEI. The CDR3 length is 13 residues.

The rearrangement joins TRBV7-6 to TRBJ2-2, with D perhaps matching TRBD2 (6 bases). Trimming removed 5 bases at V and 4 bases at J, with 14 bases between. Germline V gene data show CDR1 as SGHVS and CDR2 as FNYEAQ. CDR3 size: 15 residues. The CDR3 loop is CASSQLGSGTGELFF. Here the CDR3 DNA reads TGTGCCAGCAGCCAGCTCGGGAGCGGCACCGGGGAGCTGTTTTTT.

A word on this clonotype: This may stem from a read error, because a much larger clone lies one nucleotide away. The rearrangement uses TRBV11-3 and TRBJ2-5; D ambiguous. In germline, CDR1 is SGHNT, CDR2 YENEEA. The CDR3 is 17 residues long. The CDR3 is CASSFSEGPDGQEAQYF. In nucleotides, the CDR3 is TGTGCCAGCAGCTTTTCGGAAGGCCCGGACGGCCAAGAGGCCCAGTACTTC.

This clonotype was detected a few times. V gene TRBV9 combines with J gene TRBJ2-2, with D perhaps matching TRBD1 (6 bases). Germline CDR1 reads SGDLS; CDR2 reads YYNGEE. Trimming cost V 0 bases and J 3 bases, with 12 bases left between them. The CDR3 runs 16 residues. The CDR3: CASSVAGVVDTGELFF. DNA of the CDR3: TGTGCCAGCAGCGTAGCAGGGGTGGTCGACACCGGGGAGCTGTTTTTT.

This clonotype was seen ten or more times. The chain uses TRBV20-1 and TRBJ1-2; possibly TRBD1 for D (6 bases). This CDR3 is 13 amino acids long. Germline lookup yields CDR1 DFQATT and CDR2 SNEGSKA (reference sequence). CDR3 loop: CELCFIKGDGYTF. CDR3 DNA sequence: TGCGAACTATGCTTTATAAAGGGGGATGGCTACACCTTC.

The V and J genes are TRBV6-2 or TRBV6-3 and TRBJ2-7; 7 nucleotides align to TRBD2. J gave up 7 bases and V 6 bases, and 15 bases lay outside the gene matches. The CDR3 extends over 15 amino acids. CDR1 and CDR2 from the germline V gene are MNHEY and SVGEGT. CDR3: CASSLGGGGVNEQYF. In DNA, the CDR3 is TGTGCCAGCAGCTTGGGGGGGGGAGGGGTAAATGAGCAGTACTTC.

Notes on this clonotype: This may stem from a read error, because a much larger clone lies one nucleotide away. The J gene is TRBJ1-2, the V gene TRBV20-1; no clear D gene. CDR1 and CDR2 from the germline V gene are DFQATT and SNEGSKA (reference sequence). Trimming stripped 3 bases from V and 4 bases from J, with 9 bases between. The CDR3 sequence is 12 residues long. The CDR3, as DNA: TGCAGTGCTAGGCTGAATTGCTATGGCTACACCTTC. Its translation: CSARLNCYGYTF.

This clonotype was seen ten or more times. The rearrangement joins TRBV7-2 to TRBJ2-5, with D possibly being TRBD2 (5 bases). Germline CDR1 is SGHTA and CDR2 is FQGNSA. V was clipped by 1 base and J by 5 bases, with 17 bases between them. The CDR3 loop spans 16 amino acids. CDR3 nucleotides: TGTGCCAGCAGCTTAGTCGGTGGTCCTACGGGGGAGACCCAGTACTTC. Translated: CASSLVGGPTGETQYF.

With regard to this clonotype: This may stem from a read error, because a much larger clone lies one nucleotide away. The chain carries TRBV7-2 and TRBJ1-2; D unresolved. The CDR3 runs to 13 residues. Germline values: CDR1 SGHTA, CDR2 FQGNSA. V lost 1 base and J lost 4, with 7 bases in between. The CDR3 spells CASSLVKGYGYTF. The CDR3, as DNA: TGTGCCAGCAGCTTAGTGAAGGGCTATGGCTACACCTTC.

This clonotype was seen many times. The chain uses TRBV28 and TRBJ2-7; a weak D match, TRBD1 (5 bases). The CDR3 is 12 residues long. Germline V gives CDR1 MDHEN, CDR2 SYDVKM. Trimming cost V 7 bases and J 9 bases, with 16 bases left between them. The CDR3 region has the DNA TGTGCCAGCACCTTAGGTAGGGGTGTGCAGTACTTC. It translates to CASTLGRGVQYF.